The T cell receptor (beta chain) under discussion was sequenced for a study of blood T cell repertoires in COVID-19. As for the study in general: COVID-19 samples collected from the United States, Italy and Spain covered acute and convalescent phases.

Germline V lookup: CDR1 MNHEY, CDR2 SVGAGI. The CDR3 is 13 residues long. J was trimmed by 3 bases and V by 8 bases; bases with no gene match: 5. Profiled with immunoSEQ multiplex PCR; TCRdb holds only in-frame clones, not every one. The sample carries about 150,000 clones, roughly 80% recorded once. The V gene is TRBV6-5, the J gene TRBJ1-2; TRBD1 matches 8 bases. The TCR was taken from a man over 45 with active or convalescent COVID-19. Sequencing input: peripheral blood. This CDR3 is CASPRTGHYGYTF. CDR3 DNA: TGTGCCAGCCCCCGGACAGGGCACTATGGCTACACCTTC.